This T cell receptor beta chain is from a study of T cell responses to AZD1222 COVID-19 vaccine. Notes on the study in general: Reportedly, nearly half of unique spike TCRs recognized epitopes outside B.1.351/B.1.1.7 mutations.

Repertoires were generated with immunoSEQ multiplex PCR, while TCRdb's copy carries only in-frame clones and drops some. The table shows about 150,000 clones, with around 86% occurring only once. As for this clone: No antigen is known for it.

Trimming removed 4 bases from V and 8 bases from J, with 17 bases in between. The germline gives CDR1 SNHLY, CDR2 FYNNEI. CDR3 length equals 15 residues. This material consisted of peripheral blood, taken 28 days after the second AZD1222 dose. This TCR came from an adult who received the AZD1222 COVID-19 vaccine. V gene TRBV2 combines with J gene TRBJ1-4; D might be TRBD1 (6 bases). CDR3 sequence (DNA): TGTGCCAGCAGTGGCCACAGGGCACCGGGAGAAAAACTGTTTTTT. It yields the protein CASSGHRAPGEKLFF. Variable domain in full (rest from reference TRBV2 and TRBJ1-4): EPEVTQTPSHQVTQMGQEVILRCVPISNHLYFYWYRQILGQKVEFLVSFYNNEISEKSEIFDDQFSVERPDGSNFTLKIRSTKLEDSAMYFCASSGHRAPGEKLFFGSGTQLSVL.